This T cell receptor beta chain was sequenced in a study of T-cell memory formation after mild COVID-19. Across the study: TCR clusters showed largely donor specificity. General study points: A second wave of clones peaked on day 37, and their SARS-CoV-2 specificity went unconfirmed. Contracting clones localized mainly to CM and EM when CD4+ and mainly to EMRA when CD8+. A second wave expanding day 15 to 37 was CD4+-biased; contracting clones were balanced.

Via MiXCR, TCRdb re-called the 5' RACE reads, giving one row per CDR3 protein. The profile shows 45,000 or so distinct CDR3 sequences, around 6.1% of them singletons. This clonotype appeared many times. Its target is not known. The CDR3 runs to 19 residues. CDR1 and CDR2 from the germline V gene are SGHAT and FQNNGV. The V gene end was trimmed by 3 bases and the J gene end by 12 bases; junction bases not matched to a gene: 20. Sample: PBMCs or a T cell subset sorted from them (not recorded which). This receptor was identified in an adult who had mild COVID-19 (a few samples of this study predate the infection). Cell type and time point are not known. This chain links TRBV11-2 with TRBJ2-1, with TRBD2 identical over 13 bases. CDR3 amino acids: CASSFDPLRTSGSSRWQFF. CDR3 bases: TGTGCCAGCAGCTTCGATCCCCTCCGGACTAGCGGGAGTTCGAGGTGGCAGTTCTTC.